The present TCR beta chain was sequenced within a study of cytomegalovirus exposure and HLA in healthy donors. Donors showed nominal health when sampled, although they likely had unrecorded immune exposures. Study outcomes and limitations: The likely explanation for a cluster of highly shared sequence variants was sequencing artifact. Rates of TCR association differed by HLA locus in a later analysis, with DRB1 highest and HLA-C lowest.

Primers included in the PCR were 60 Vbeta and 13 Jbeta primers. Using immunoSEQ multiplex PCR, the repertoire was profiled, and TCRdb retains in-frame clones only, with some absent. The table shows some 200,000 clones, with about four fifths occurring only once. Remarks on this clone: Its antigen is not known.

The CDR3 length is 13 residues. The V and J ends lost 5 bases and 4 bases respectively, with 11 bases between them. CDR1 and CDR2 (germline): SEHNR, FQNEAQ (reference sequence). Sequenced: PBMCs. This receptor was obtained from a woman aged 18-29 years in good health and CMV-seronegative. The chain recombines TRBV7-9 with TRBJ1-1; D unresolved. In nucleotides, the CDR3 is TGTGCCAGCAGCCCACCCGGTAGCACTGAAGCTTTCTTT. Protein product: CASSPPGSTEAFF.